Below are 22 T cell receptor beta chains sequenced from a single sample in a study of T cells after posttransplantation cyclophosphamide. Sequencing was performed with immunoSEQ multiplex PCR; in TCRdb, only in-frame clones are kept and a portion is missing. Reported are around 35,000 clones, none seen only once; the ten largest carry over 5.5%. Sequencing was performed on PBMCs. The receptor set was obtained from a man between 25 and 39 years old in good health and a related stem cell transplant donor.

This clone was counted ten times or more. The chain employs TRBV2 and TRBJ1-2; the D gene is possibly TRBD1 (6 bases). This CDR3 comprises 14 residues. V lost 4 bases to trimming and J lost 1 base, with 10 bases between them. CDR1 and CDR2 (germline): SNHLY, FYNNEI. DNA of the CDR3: TGTGCCAGCAGTGTCGAACAGGGTAACTATGGCTACACCTTC. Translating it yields CASSVEQGNYGYTF.

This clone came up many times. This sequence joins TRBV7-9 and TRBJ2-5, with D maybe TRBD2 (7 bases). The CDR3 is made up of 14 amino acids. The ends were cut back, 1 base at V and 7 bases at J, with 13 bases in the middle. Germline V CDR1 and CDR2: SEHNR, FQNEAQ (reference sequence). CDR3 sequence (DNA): TGTGCCAGCAGCTTAGGCGGGGGCCTGGGGACCCAGTACTTC. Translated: CASSLGGGLGTQYF.

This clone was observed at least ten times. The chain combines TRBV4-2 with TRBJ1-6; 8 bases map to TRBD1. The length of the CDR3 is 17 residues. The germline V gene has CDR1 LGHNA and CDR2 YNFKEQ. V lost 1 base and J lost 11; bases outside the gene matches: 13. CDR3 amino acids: CASSQALVRDRLTPLHF. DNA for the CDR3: TGTGCCAGCAGCCAAGCGTTGGTCCGGGACAGGCTAACACCCCTCCACTTT.

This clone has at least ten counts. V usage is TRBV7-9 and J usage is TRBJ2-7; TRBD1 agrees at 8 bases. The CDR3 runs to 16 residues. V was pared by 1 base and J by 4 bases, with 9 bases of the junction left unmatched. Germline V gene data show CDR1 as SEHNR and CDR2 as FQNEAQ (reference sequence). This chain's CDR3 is CASSLGQGRMAYEQYF. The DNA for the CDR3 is TGTGCCAGCAGCTTAGGACAGGGGCGGATGGCGTACGAGCAGTACTTC.

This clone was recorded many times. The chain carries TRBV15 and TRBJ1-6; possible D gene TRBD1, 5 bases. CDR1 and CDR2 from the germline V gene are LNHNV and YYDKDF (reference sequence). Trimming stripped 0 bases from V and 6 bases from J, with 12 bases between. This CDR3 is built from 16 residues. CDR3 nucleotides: TGTGCCACCAGCAGAGATCCCGCAGGGTCTAATTCACCCCTCCACTTT. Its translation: CATSRDPAGSNSPLHF. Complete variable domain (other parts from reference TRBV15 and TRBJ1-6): DAMVIQNPRYQVTQFGKPVTLSCSQTLNHNVMYWYQQKSSQAPKLLFHYYDKDFNNEADTPDNFQSRRPNTSFCFLDIRSPGLGDTAMYLCATSRDPAGSNSPLHFGNGTRLTVT.

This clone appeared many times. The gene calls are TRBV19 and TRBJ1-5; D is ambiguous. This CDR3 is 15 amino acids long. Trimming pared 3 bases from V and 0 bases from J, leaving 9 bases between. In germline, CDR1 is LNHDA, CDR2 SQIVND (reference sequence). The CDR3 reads CASSMTPYSNQPQHF. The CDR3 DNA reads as TGTGCCAGTAGTATGACACCGTATAGCAATCAGCCCCAGCATTTT.

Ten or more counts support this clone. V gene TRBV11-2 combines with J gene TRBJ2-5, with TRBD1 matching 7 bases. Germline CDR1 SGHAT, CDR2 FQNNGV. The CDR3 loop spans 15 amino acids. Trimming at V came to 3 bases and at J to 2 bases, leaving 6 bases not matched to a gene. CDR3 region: CASSFSGTAQETQYF. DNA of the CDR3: TGTGCCAGCAGCTTCTCCGGGACAGCACAAGAGACCCAGTACTTC.

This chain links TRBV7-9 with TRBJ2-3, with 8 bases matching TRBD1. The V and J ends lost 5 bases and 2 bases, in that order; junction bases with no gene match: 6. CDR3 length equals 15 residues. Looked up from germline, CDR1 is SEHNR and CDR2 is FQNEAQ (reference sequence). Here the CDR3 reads CASSPLGQVTDTQYF. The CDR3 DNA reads TGTGCCAGCAGCCCTCTGGGACAGGTCACAGATACGCAGTATTTT. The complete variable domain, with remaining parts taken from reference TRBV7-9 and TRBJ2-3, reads DTGVSQNPRHKITKRGQNVTFRCDPISEHNRLYWYRQTLGQGPEFLTYFQNEAQLEKSRLLSDRFSAERPKGSFSTLEIQRTEQGDSAMYLCASSPLGQVTDTQYFGPGTRLTVL.

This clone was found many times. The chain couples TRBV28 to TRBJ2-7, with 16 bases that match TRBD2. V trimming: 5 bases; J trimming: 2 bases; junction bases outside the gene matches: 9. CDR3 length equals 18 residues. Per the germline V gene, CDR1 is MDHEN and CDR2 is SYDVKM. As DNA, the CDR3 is TGTGCCAGCAGTACCGGGACTAGCGGGGGGGCCAGGGCCTACGAGCAGTACTTC. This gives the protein CASSTGTSGGARAYEQYF. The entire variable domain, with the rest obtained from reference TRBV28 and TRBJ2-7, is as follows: DVKVTQSSRYLVKRTGEKVFLECVQDMDHENMFWYRQDPGLGLRLIYFSYDVKMKEKGDIPEGYSVSREKKERFSLILESASTNQTSMYLCASSTGTSGGARAYEQYFGPGTRLTVT.

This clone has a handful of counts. The CDR3 region has the DNA TGCGCCAGCAGCACTGACAGGGGCTACGAGCAGTACTTC. It specifies CASSTDRGYEQYF. V usage is TRBV5-1 and J usage is TRBJ2-7; 8 bases are shared with TRBD1. The CDR3 has 13 amino acids. Germline V gene data show CDR1 as SGHRS and CDR2 as YFSETQ. V dropped 4 bases and J dropped 3; count of bases not matched to a gene: 3. The full variable domain, with the rest looked up from reference TRBV5-1 and TRBJ2-7, is KAGVTQTPRYLIKTRGQQVTLSCSPISGHRSVSWYQQTPGQGLQFLFEYFSETQRNKGNFPGRFSGRQFSNSRSEMNVSTLELGDSALYLCASSTDRGYEQYFGPGTRLTVT.

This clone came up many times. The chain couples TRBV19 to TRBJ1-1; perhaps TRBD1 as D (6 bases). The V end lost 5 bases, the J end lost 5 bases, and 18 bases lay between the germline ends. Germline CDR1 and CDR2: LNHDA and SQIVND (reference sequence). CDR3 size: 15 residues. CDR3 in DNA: TGTGCCAGTAGTGGGGGTAGGCAGGGGTGGACTGAAGCTTTCTTT. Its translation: CASSGGRQGWTEAFF.

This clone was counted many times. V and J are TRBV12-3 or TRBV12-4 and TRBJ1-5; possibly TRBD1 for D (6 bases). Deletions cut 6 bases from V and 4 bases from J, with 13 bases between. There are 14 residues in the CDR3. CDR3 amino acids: CASSPTGRNQPQHF. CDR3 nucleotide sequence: TGTGCCAGCAGCCCGACAGGTCGGAATCAGCCCCAGCATTTT.

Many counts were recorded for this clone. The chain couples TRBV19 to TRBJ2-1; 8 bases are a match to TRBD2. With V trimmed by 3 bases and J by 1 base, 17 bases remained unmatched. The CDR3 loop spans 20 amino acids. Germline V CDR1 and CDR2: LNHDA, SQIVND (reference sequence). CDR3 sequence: CASSIGEEVAGPLSYNEQFF. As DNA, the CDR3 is TGTGCCAGTAGTATCGGGGAGGAGGTAGCGGGGCCTCTATCCTACAATGAGCAGTTCTTC. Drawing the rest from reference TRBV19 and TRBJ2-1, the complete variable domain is DGGITQSPKYLFRKEGQNVTLSCEQNLNHDAMYWYRQDPGQGLRLIYYSQIVNDFQKGDIAEGYSVSREKKESFPLTVTSAQKNPTAFYLCASSIGEEVAGPLSYNEQFFGPGTRLTVL.

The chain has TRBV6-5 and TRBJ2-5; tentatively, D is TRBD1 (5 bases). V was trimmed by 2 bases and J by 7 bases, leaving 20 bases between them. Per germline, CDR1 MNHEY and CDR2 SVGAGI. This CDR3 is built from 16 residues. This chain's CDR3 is CASSYIGGREMGTQYF. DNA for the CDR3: TGTGCCAGCAGTTACATCGGCGGCAGGGAAATGGGGACCCAGTACTTC.

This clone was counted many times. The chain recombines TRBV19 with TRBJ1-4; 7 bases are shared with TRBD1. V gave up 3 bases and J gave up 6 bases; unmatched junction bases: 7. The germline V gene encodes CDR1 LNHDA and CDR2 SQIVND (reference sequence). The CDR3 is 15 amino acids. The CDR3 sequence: CASSMHRGEDEKLFF. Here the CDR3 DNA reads TGTGCCAGTAGTATGCACAGGGGCGAAGATGAAAAACTGTTTTTT.

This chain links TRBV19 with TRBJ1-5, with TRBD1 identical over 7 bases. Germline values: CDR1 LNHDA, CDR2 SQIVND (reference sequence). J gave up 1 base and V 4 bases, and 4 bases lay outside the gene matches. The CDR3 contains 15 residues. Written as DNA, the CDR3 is TGTGCCAGTAGTAGACAGGGATTAAGCAATCAGCCCCAGCATTTT. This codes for CASSRQGLSNQPQHF.

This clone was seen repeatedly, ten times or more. CDR3 nucleotides: TGCGCCAGCAGCTGGACTAGCGGGTTCTCGACCGGGGAGCTGTTTTTT. Its translation is CASSWTSGFSTGELFF. The chain couples TRBV5-1 to TRBJ2-2, with TRBD2 matching over 11 bases. This CDR3 contains 16 residues. In germline, CDR1 is SGHRS, CDR2 YFSETQ. The V and J ends lost 3 bases and 5 bases, in that order; junction bases with no gene match: 6.

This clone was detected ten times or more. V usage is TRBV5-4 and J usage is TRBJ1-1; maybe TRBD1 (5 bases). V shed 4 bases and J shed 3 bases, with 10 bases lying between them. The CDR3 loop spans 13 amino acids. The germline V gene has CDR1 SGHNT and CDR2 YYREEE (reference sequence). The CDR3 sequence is CASSHDRYTEAFF. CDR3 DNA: TGTGCCAGCAGCCATGACAGATACACTGAAGCTTTCTTT.

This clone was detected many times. Here the CDR3 DNA reads TGTGCCAGCAGATATTCGCATAGGGGGCATTCTAATGAAAAACTGTTTTTT. Amino acid sequence: CASRYSHRGHSNEKLFF. This chain uses TRBV2 with TRBJ1-4, with 7 bases that match TRBD1. The junction had 13 bases not matched to a gene; V was cut back by 6 bases and J by 3 bases. This CDR3 region has 17 residues. Germline CDR1 SNHLY, CDR2 FYNNEI.

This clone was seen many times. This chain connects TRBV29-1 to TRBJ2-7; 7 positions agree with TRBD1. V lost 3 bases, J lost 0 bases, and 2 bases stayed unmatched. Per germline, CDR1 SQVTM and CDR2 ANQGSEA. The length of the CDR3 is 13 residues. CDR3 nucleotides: TGCAGCGTTGACGGGGACAGCTCCTACGAGCAGTACTTC. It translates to CSVDGDSSYEQYF.

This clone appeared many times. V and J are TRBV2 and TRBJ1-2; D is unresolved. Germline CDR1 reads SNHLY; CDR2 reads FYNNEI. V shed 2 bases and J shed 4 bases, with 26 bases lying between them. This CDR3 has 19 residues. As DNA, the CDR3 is TGTGCCAGCAGTGAAAACCCACAAGCCCAGGTTTTCGATCCCTATGGCTACACCTTC. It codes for CASSENPQAQVFDPYGYTF. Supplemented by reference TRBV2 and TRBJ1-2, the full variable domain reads EPEVTQTPSHQVTQMGQEVILRCVPISNHLYFYWYRQILGQKVEFLVSFYNNEISEKSEIFDDQFSVERPDGSNFTLKIRSTKLEDSAMYFCASSENPQAQVFDPYGYTFGSGTRLTVV.

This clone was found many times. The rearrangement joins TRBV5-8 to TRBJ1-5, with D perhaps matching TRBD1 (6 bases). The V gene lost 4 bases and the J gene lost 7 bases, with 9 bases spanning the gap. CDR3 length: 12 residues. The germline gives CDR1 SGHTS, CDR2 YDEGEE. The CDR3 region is CASSQRGQPQHF. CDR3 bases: TGTGCCAGCAGCCAGAGGGGGCAGCCCCAGCATTTT.